The next 9 T cell receptor beta chains were all read from a single sample in a study of cytomegalovirus exposure and HLA in healthy donors. PCR primers comprised 60 Vbeta and 13 Jbeta primers. Libraries were prepared by immunoSEQ multiplex PCR; TCRdb keeps only in-frame clonotypes and omits some of them. The sample has tens of thousands of clones; approximately 70% are singletons. Sample: PBMCs. The receptors derive from a man aged 40-49 years in good health and CMV-seropositive.

V and J are TRBV7-3 and TRBJ2-2; 7 bases line up with TRBD2. CDR1 and CDR2 (germline): SGHTA, FQGTGA. The CDR3 loop spans 16 amino acids. With V trimmed by 2 bases and J by 1 base, 4 bases remained unmatched. The CDR3 sequence is CASSLQRGRNTGELFF. CDR3 nucleotides: TGTGCCAGCAGCTTACAACGCGGGAGGAACACCGGGGAGCTGTTTTTT.

V is TRBV21-1 and J is TRBJ2-1; the table's TRBD2 call for D was not verified on the DNA. TRBV21-1 is flagged as a pseudogene. The CDR3 totals 13 residues. Here the CDR3 DNA reads TGTGCCAGCAGCCCTCGCAAACTGTATGAGCAGTTCTTC. Protein product: CASSPRKLYEQFF.

The chain employs TRBV7-2 and TRBJ2-7, with 11 bases that match TRBD2. V shed 1 base and J 12 bases; nucleotides not matched to a gene: 14. The CDR3 is made up of 16 amino acids. Germline V gene lookup returns CDR1 SGHTA and CDR2 FQGNSA. CDR3 residues: CASSLVGNSGGAASYF. CDR3 in DNA: TGTGCCAGCAGCTTAGTGGGGAATAGCGGGGGGGCAGCTTCGTACTTC.

For this clone: At one end the junction does not follow the germline gene, possibly because of a read error. This chain connects TRBV11-3 to TRBJ2-7; 9 bases fit TRBD1. This CDR3 contains 15 residues. Germline lookup yields CDR1 SGHNT and CDR2 YENEEA. Here the CDR3 reads CAISQRDRAAYEQYF. CDR3 coding DNA: TGTGCCATCAGCCAGAGGGACAGGGCGGCATACGAGCAGTACTTC.

V is TRBV15 and J is TRBJ2-3; TRBD1 matches at 11 bases. J was trimmed by 6 bases and V by 6 bases; bases with no gene match: 2. The CDR3 consists of 13 residues. From germline, CDR1 is LNHNV and CDR2 YYDKDF (reference sequence). CDR3: CATRRTGGDTQYF. The CDR3 nucleotides are TGTGCCACCAGACGGACAGGGGGCGATACGCAGTATTTT.

The V gene is TRBV6-1, the J gene TRBJ1-1; tentatively, D is TRBD1 (5 bases). The CDR3 runs 14 residues. From germline, CDR1 is MNHNS and CDR2 SASEGT. V lost 6 bases and J 3 bases, leaving 14 bases between the germline ends. This CDR3 is CASSLTQADTEAFF. The CDR3 nucleotides read TGTGCCAGCAGCTTAACACAGGCCGACACTGAAGCTTTCTTT.

In its sample, this clone was seen once. The rearrangement joins TRBV7-3 to TRBJ2-2; TRBD1 matches at 7 bases. J lost 5 bases, V lost 2 bases, and 8 bases had no gene match. The CDR3 runs to 16 residues. The germline V gene has CDR1 SGHTA and CDR2 FQGTGA. Here the CDR3 reads CASSLQAGGLTGELFF. The CDR3 region has the DNA TGTGCCAGCAGCTTACAGGCAGGGGGATTGACCGGGGAGCTGTTTTTT.

Turning to this clone: The CDR3 end shows no conserved phenylalanine or tryptophan, and so a read error is likely. The chain uses TRBV4-2 and TRBJ1-2, with 8 bases aligning to TRBD1. Trimming at V came to 5 bases and at J to 4 bases, leaving 9 bases not matched to a gene. The CDR3 is 15 amino acids. Germline CDR1 LGHNA, CDR2 YNFKEQ. CDR3 DNA: TGTGCCAGCAGCTACGACTCGGACAGGGCCTATGGCTACACCGTC. Protein sequence: CASSYDSDRAYGYTV.

This rearrangement joins TRBV21-1 to TRBJ1-2; the D call of TRBD1 is as the table states it, not checked on the DNA. TRBV21-1 is listed as a pseudogene. This CDR3 has 19 amino acids. CDR3 region: CASSKRQRLGTTLWYGYTF. The CDR3 DNA reads TGTGCCAGCAGCAAACGCCAACGGTTGGGGACAACCCTTTGGTATGGCTACACCTTC.